Listed below are T cell receptor beta chains from one sample, sequenced in a study of T cell changes during pregnancy in multiple sclerosis. The protocol was immunoSEQ multiplex PCR, while the TCRdb copy is restricted to in-frame clones and leaves out a portion. The data show 80,000 to 100,000 clones, 92% seen once. The specimen comprised peripheral blood, sampled in the first trimester of pregnancy. All receptors derive from a female donor with multiple sclerosis, enrolled in a pregnancy study. Each CDR3 is given without its conserved first and last residue.

V	J	CDR3
TRBV7-2	TRBJ2-1	ASSGTSGRASEQF
TRBV7-2	TRBJ2-7	ASSLVTAGGAYEQY
TRBV10-1	TRBJ1-5	ASTGTDPTRDSNQPQH
TRBV2	TRBJ2-5	ASSVEAGETQY
TRBV7-9	TRBJ2-5	ASSFPGQQETQY
TRBV4-1	TRBJ2-7	ASSQTFRDTSREQY
TRBV28	TRBJ2-7	ASSVDRVTYEQY
TRBV7-8	TRBJ1-1	ASSYGSAGTEAF
TRBV27	TRBJ1-3	ASSLFFLGLNTIY
TRBV28	TRBJ1-2	ASTLGGANYGYT
TRBV4-2	TRBJ2-2	ASRHGNRGTGELF
TRBV7-2	TRBJ1-2	ASSMTGTVASAGYT
TRBV5-1	TRBJ2-5	ASAGQGVQETQY
TRBV4-1	TRBJ1-1	ASTFNRDTTTNTEAF
TRBV4-3	TRBJ2-1	ASSQVSGGGRAGKKQF
TRBV29-1	TRBJ2-3	SVVPQGASTDTQY
TRBV5-6	TRBJ2-1	ASSPLSNNEQF
TRBV28	TRBJ1-2	ASSSGTLGYT
TRBV27	TRBJ1-1	ASSSPIRDSRTEAF
TRBV28	TRBJ2-7	ASSPSPPYEQY
TRBV4-2	TRBJ1-2	ASMGGAGDGYT
TRBV4-3	TRBJ2-1	ASSQDPGGYNEQF
TRBV5-1	TRBJ2-2	ASSGGQGAGELF
TRBV5-4	TRBJ2-7	ASSLGTGPYEQY
TRBV6-6	TRBJ2-5	ASSYGRETQY
TRBV14	TRBJ2-2	ASSQVGRYTGELF
TRBV28	TRBJ1-2	ASTGGGRYYGYT
TRBV7-9	TRBJ1-2	ASSPPGTVLGMGYT
TRBV29-1	TRBJ1-2	SVGPRQGAYGYT
TRBV6-5	TRBJ2-1	ASSSGLITYNEQF
TRBV7-3	TRBJ2-7	ASSLIAGGSYEQY
TRBV9	TRBJ2-5	ASSANREGETQY
TRBV6-1	TRBJ2-7	ASSEFVSERYFSYEQY
TRBV4-1	TRBJ2-2	ASSQDRAGVTGELF
TRBV29-1	TRBJ1-5	SVVGTGFNQPQH
TRBV4-1	TRBJ2-7	ASRRTGGDEQY
TRBV2	TRBJ2-1	ASSEVLGLVFF
TRBV5-1	TRBJ2-7	ASSFPSNEQY
TRBV29-1	TRBJ2-7	SVLIGTYEQY
TRBV5-8	TRBJ2-7	ASSFGGGYEQY
TRBV2	TRBJ1-1	ASSEAGAGANTEAF
TRBV27	TRBJ1-5	ASSLATFLGTGPTNQPQH
TRBV14	TRBJ2-2	ASSQVIGNTGELF
TRBV7-6	TRBJ1-5	ASSPGTVGQPQH
TRBV7-2	TRBJ2-5	ASSSQGGRRGTQY
TRBV5-6	TRBJ2-3	ASSSYLAGDSTDTQY
TRBV5-4	TRBJ1-1	ASSPWTGWNTEAF
TRBV28	TRBJ2-7	ASSLQGPYEQY